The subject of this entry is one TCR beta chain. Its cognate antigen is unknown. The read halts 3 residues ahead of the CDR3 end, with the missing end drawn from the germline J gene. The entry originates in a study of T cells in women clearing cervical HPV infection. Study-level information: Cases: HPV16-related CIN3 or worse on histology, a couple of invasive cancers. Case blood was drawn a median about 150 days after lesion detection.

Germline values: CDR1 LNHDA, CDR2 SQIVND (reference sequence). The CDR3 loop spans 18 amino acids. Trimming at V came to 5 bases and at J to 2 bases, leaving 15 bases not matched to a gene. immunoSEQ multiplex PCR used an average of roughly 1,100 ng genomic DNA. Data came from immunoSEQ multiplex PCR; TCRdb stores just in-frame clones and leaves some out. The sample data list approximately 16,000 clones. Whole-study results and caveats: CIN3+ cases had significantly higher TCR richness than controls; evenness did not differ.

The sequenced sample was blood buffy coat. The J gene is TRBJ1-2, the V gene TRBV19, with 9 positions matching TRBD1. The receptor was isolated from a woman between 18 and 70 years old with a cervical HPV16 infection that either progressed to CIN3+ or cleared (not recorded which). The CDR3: CASSETIPLGQGNYGYTF. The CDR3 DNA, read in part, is TGTGCCAGTAGTGAAACAATCCCCCTAGGACAGGGGAACTATGGC. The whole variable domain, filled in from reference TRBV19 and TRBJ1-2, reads DGGITQSPKYLFRKEGQNVTLSCEQNLNHDAMYWYRQDPGQGLRLIYYSQIVNDFQKGDIAEGYSVSREKKESFPLTVTSAQKNPTAFYLCASSETIPLGQGNYGYTFGSGTRLTVV.